A single sample gave rise to the 3 T cell receptor beta chains below, sequenced in a study of cytomegalovirus exposure and HLA in healthy donors. Researchers ran the PCR with 60 Vbeta and 13 Jbeta primers. TCRdb keeps only in-frame clones here, not all; method: immunoSEQ multiplex PCR. The table shows fewer than 90,000 clones, with 55% to 80% occurring only once. The specimen sequenced was PBMCs. Source of these receptors: a man between 35 and 55 years old in good health and CMV-seropositive.

V gene TRBV29-1 combines with J gene TRBJ2-2; TRBD1 is a possible D gene (6 bases). Germline-derived CDR1 and CDR2 are SQVTM and ANQGSEA. V was cut by 4 bases and J by 5 bases, with 11 bases left in between. The CDR3 totals 13 residues. The CDR3 loop reads CSVGTGNTGELFF. DNA for the CDR3: TGCAGCGTTGGTACAGGGAATACCGGGGAGCTGTTTTTT.

The chain employs TRBV30 and TRBJ1-2; tentative D call: TRBD1 (6 bases). V was shortened by 3 bases and J by 8 bases, with 22 bases between the two germline ends. The CDR3 is made up of 15 amino acids. The V gene's germline CDR1 is GTSNPN and CDR2 SVGIG (reference sequence). The CDR3 reads CAWSPDRRRLKGYTF. CDR3 bases: TGTGCCTGGAGCCCCGACAGGCGACGCCTCAAGGGCTACACCTTC.

The chain has TRBV5-4 and TRBJ1-6; 12 nucleotides agree with TRBD1. The CDR3 runs to 15 residues. V dropped 4 bases and J dropped 7; count of bases not matched to a gene: 3. Looked up from germline, CDR1 is SGHNT and CDR2 is YYREEE (reference sequence). The CDR3 sequence is CASSLGTGGNSPLHF. The CDR3 DNA reads TGTGCCAGCAGCCTAGGGACAGGGGGCAATTCACCCCTCCACTTT.